This T cell receptor beta chain is drawn from a study of blood T cell repertoires in COVID-19 (dated by TCRdb to the early 2020s). Broadly, across the study: Samples from collaborators originated in the United States, Italy and Spain and spanned both the acute and convalescent phases of COVID-19. The prospective study material was composed of cDNA or gDNA derived from T cells, B-cell-depleted T cells, or PBMCs. Samples came from the ongoing ImmuneRACE study (first 160 participants) plus 1,254 subjects from 6 global collaborators. Nearly every sample came with metadata listing a de-identified subject ID, COVID-19 status, age in years and sex. A freely available public database, intended as a resource for researchers studying the immune response to SARS-CoV-2, is where the repertoires were released. Where available, HLA class I and class II types were obtained from metadata supplied by the sample provider rather than from assay-based typing. Deeply sampled blood TCRbeta repertoires from subjects exposed to, actively infected with, or recovered from COVID-19 were included in the dataset.

A second Seattle source provided samples from volunteer blood donors who had recovered from COVID-19. Whole blood was collected in K2EDTA tubes by collaborating institutions according to the institutions' own protocols. Collaborator samples were shipped for TCRbeta analysis as frozen whole blood, isolated PBMCs, or DNA extracted from either sample type. TCRbeta CDR3 regions were amplified from genomic DNA by means of the immunoSEQ Assay, a bias-controlled multiplex PCR. On the authors' methods: The number of nucleated cells in each sample was estimated by amplification of reference gene primers within the assay. To quantify the absolute abundance of each unique TCRbeta CDR3 rearrangement, sequence reads were collapsed and filtered. For each sample, productive Simpson clonality was calculated by taking the square root of Simpson's diversity index across productive rearrangements. TCRdb took this table from immuneACCESS and kept in-frame rearrangements with V and J called. Such tables lack part of the clones; where checked against another copy, unresolved V genes explain under half of the gap, and the rest is unexplained. V, J and clone size were drawn from that table, and D and trimming were deduced from the DNA. The sample table shows 200,000 to 300,000 clones, and around 84% are seen once. The ten largest clones capture 2% to 2.5% of the sample.

Overall study results and their limits: How much clinical and demographic metadata was included differed by source and by participant, and the metadata was provided uncurated.

Concerning this clone itself: Its antigen remains unidentified. Within one base of it there is no much larger clone, and no base qualities were kept.

V loses 9 bases, J loses 1 base, and the germline ends lie 12 bases apart. Including cysteine and phenylalanine, the CDR3 has 13 amino acids. Of the read, only the CDR3 DNA is kept; its 39 bases are in frame from base 1. Taken from the germline V gene, the CDR1 and CDR2 loops are WSHSY and SAAADI. This receptor was obtained from a man aged 35-49 years who had recovered from COVID-19. The sample taken for sequencing was peripheral blood. The rearrangement combines TRBV10-2 with TRBJ2-5; a tentative D match to TRBD1 spans 5 bases. The DNA sequence is as follows: TGCGCCAGTAAAGGACACCTCCAAGAGACCCAGTACTTC. Translation gives CASKGHLQETQYF.